A single sample gave rise to the 21 T cell receptor beta chains below, sequenced in a study of shared clonotypes between healthy human individuals. Sequenced by immunoSEQ multiplex PCR; TCRdb stores in-frame clones only, minus some. The table lists some 1.5 million clones, over 95% of them singletons. The sample consisted of naive CD4+ T cells sorted from blood. Subset defined: CD45RA+ positively selected. These receptors were collected from a man aged 25-45 years in good health.

CDR3 sequence: CATRLAGGNEQFF. CDR3 nucleotides: TGTGCCACCCGACTAGCGGGAGGCAATGAGCAGTTCTTC. The chain uses TRBV19 and TRBJ2-1, with TRBD2 matching 13 bases. Looked up from germline, CDR1 is LNHDA and CDR2 is SQIVND (reference sequence). Unmatched junction bases numbered 3, after V lost 10 bases and J lost 6 bases. The CDR3 runs to 13 residues.

This chain connects TRBV30 to TRBJ1-1; the D gene is possibly TRBD1 (5 bases). In germline, CDR1 is GTSNPN, CDR2 SVGIG (reference sequence). This CDR3 has 13 residues. The V end lost 0 bases, the J end lost 5 bases, and 10 bases lay between the germline ends. CDR3 residues: CAWSVRRGTEAFF. The DNA for the CDR3 is TGTGCCTGGAGTGTACGGAGGGGTACTGAAGCTTTCTTT.

This chain connects TRBV21-1 to TRBJ2-7; TRBD2 reflects the table's D call only, with no check against the DNA. TRBV21-1 is shown as a pseudogene. The CDR3 is made up of 19 amino acids. As DNA, the CDR3 is TGTGCCAGCAGCAAAAAAAAGGGAATGGGGCTAGCGGGAGTTCACGAGCAGTACTTC. As protein: CASSKKKGMGLAGVHEQYF.

This chain connects TRBV27 to TRBJ1-3; TRBD1 might be the D (5 bases). The CDR3 loop spans 16 amino acids. CDR1 MNHEY and CDR2 SMNVEV come from the germline V gene (reference sequence). V lost 5 bases and J lost 2, with 16 bases in between. The DNA of the CDR3 is TGTGCCAGCAGTCCATTCCTTGGGGCTCCTGGAAACACCATATATTTT. This gives the protein CASSPFLGAPGNTIYF.

The V gene is TRBV2, the J gene TRBJ1-2, with D possibly being TRBD1 (5 bases). CDR3 length equals 14 residues. Germline values: CDR1 SNHLY, CDR2 FYNNEI. The V and J ends lost 8 bases and 8 bases respectively, with 21 bases between them. CDR3 loop: CASYSGQGAGGYTF. CDR3 coding DNA: TGTGCCAGCTACAGTGGCCAGGGAGCGGGAGGCTACACCTTC.

The chain couples TRBV7-2 to TRBJ1-2; no reliable D call. Trimming pared 5 bases from V and 5 bases from J, leaving 18 bases between. The germline gives CDR1 SGHTA, CDR2 FQGNSA. This CDR3 is built from 15 residues. CDR3 residues: CASSGSASPRYGYTF. CDR3 nucleotides: TGTGCCAGCAGCGGCTCCGCCTCACCGCGGTATGGCTACACCTTC.

This rearrangement joins TRBV5-5 to TRBJ2-1, with TRBD2 identical over 8 bases. The CDR3 is 13 amino acids. Germline values: CDR1 SGHKS, CDR2 YYEKEE (reference sequence). Trimming cost V 5 bases and J 4 bases; bases outside gene matches: 2. The CDR3 nucleotides read TGTGCCAGCAGTGGACTAGCTTACAATGAGCAGTTCTTC. Protein sequence: CASSGLAYNEQFF.

V usage is TRBV5-4 and J usage is TRBJ1-4; D is unclear. Deletions cut 2 bases from V and 7 bases from J, with 12 bases between. Germline assignment: CDR1 SGHNT and CDR2 YYREEE (reference sequence). The CDR3 loop spans 14 amino acids. CDR3 residues: CASSFGVVPEKLFF. The CDR3 nucleotides are TGTGCCAGCAGCTTTGGGGTGGTCCCTGAAAAACTGTTTTTT.

This clone was seen only once. The identical CDR3 is also encoded by other nucleotide sequences in the sample. J is TRBJ1-1 and V is TRBV7-2, with TRBD1 as a possible D gene (5 bases). The CDR3 spans 15 residues. The germline gives CDR1 SGHTA, CDR2 FQGNSA. V lost 1 base and J lost 0, with 9 bases in between. As DNA, the CDR3 is TGTGCCAGCAGCTTAGGAGGGGTTATGAACACTGAAGCTTTCTTT. Translation gives CASSLGGVMNTEAFF.

CDR3 DNA: TGTGCCAGCAGCGGGACTAGCGGGAGCCTCGTATCGTACGAGCAGTACTTC. Translating gives CASSGTSGSLVSYEQYF. The chain employs TRBV5-6 and TRBJ2-7; 14 bases fit TRBD2. Losses at the gene ends were 4 bases for V and 4 bases for J; bases not matched to a gene: 10. The CDR3 has 17 amino acids. CDR1 and CDR2 from the germline V gene are SGHDT and YYEEEE.

This chain connects TRBV5-1 to TRBJ2-1, with 9 bases identical to TRBD1. This CDR3 comprises 15 residues. Germline V gives CDR1 SGHRS, CDR2 YFSETQ. J was trimmed by 1 base and V by 4 bases; bases with no gene match: 3. The CDR3 loop is CASSRTGESYNEQFF. The CDR3 DNA reads TGCGCCAGCAGCCGGACAGGGGAGTCCTACAATGAGCAGTTCTTC.

This rearrangement joins TRBV11-3 to TRBJ1-3; D possibly corresponds to TRBD1 (6 bases). V was cut by 4 bases and J by 4 bases, with 11 bases left in between. Germline CDR1 reads SGHNT; CDR2 reads YENEEA. This CDR3 has 14 residues. The DNA for the CDR3 is TGTGCCAGCAGCTCGGACAGATCAGGAAACACCATATATTTT. Amino acid sequence: CASSSDRSGNTIYF.

For this clone: An end of the junction does not agree with germline; a read error may underlie this. The rearrangement joins TRBV5-1 to TRBJ2-1; 10 bases fit TRBD1. Germline CDR1 reads SGHRS; CDR2 reads YFSETQ. This CDR3 is built from 17 residues. The chain's CDR3 is CASSLMSGQGRNNQQFF. For the CDR3, the DNA is TGCGCCAGCAGCTTAATGTCGGGACAGGGGCGGAACAATCAGCAGTTCTTC. Complete variable domain (other parts from reference TRBV5-1 and TRBJ2-1): KAGVTQTPRYLIKTRGQQVTLSCSPISGHRSVSWYQQTPGQGLQFLFEYFSETQRNKGNFPGRFSGRQFSNSRSEMNVSTLELGDSALYLCASSLMSGQGRNNQQFFGPGTRLTVL.

V gene TRBV5-5 combines with J gene TRBJ1-5; 8 nucleotides match TRBD1. The CDR3 length is 16 residues. The germline V gene has CDR1 SGHKS and CDR2 YYEKEE (reference sequence). V dropped 2 bases and J dropped 4; count of bases not matched to a gene: 8. CDR3 loop: CASSLRAGGLNQPQHF. The CDR3 DNA is TGTGCCAGCAGCTTAAGGGCAGGGGGCCTGAATCAGCCCCAGCATTTT.

The gene calls are TRBV25-1 and TRBJ2-7; D unresolved. The CDR3 is made up of 12 amino acids. V lost 4 bases to trimming and J lost 7 bases, with 11 bases between them. Germline V lookup: CDR1 MGHDK, CDR2 SYGVNS. The CDR3 spells CASSVGQMEQYF. The CDR3 coding sequence is TGTGCCAGCAGTGTAGGGCAGATGGAGCAGTACTTC.

The chain recombines TRBV7-8 with TRBJ2-1, with D perhaps TRBD1 (5 bases). Trimming removed 5 bases from V and 6 bases from J, with 14 bases in between. Germline V lookup: CDR1 SGHVS, CDR2 FQNEAQ. The CDR3 contains 14 residues. Written as DNA, the CDR3 is TGTGCCAGCAGCCGTACCAGGGCGGTCAATGAGCAGTTCTTC. It codes for CASSRTRAVNEQFF.

V gene TRBV11-2 combines with J gene TRBJ2-3, with a possible D match to TRBD2 (6 bases). This CDR3 comprises 17 residues. Between the trimmed V and J ends, which lost 1 base and 5 bases, there was a span of 19 bases. The V gene's germline CDR1 is SGHAT and CDR2 FQNNGV. The CDR3: CASSLVLSGRREDTQYF. The DNA for the CDR3 is TGTGCCAGCAGCTTAGTGTTGTCCGGGAGACGGGAAGATACGCAGTATTTT.

The chain combines TRBV29-1 with TRBJ1-2; TRBD1 matches at 9 bases. The CDR3 is made up of 11 amino acids. Germline trimming cut 6 bases from V and 6 bases from J; bases unmatched to any gene: 2. CDR1 and CDR2 from the germline V gene are SQVTM and ANQGSEA. CDR3 nucleotides: TGCAGCGTGACAGGGGGGGATGGCTACACCTTC. Translated: CSVTGGDGYTF.

The chain couples TRBV4-3 to TRBJ1-2; TRBD1 matches at 12 bases. The CDR3 length is 17 residues. Trimming removed 3 bases from V and 4 bases from J; junction bases left unmatched: 9. Germline CDR1 LGHNA, CDR2 YSLEER. The CDR3 region is CASSHDGTGGLPYGYTF. The CDR3 DNA reads as TGCGCCAGCAGCCACGACGGGACAGGGGGCCTCCCCTATGGCTACACCTTC.

The genes are TRBV7-2 and TRBJ2-2, with TRBD2 matching 9 bases. V was clipped by 6 bases and J by 6 bases; unmatched bases: 11. This CDR3 region has 16 residues. CDR1 is SGHTA and CDR2 is FQGNSA in the germline V gene. Here the CDR3 DNA reads TGTGCCAGCAGTTTTACCGGGACTAGCCCTGCCGGGGAGCTGTTTTTT. Its translation: CASSFTGTSPAGELFF.

The chain recombines TRBV2 with TRBJ1-1; a weak D match, TRBD1 (6 bases). This CDR3 contains 17 residues. Trimming removed 6 bases from V and 4 bases from J, with 24 bases in between. The germline gives CDR1 SNHLY, CDR2 FYNNEI. CDR3 protein: CASSPSGVGLVRTEAFF. As DNA, the CDR3 is TGTGCCAGCAGCCCGTCAGGGGTGGGGCTGGTTCGCACTGAAGCTTTCTTT.